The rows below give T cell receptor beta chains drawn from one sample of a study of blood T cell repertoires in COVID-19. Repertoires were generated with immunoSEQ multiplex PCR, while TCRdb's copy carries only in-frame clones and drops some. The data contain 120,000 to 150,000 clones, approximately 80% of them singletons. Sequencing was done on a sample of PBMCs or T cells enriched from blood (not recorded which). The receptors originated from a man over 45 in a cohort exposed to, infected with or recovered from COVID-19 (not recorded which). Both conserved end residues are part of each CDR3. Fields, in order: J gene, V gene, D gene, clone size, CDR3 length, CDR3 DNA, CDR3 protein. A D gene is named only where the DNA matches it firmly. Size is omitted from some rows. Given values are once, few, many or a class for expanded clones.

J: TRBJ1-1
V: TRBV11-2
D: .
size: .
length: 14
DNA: TGTGCCAGCAGCTTAGGGGGGACTTGGACTGAAGCTTTCTTT
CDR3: CASSLGGTWTEAFF

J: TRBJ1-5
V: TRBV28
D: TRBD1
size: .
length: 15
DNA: TGTGCCAGCAGTCTACAGGGGGCAGGCAATCAGCCCCAGCATTTT
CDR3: CASSLQGAGNQPQHF

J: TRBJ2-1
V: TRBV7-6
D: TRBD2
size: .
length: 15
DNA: TGTGCCAGCAGCTTAGCACTAGCGGGAGGGAAAGAGCAGTTCTTC
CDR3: CASSLALAGGKEQFF

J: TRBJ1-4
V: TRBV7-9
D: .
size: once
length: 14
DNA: TGTGCCAGCAGCTTGGACAGCGATAATGAAAAACTGTTTTTT
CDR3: CASSLDSDNEKLFF

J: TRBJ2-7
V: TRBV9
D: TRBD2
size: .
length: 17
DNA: TGTGCCAGCAGCGCCAACCTAGCGGGGGGGCCTTCCTACGAGCAGTACTTC
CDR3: CASSANLAGGPSYEQYF

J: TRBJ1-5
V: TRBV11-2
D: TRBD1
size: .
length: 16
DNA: TGTGCCAGCAGCCCGTACGGTGGGACAGCTAATCAGCCCCAGCATTTT
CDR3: CASSPYGGTANQPQHF

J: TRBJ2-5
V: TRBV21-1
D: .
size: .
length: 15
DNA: TGTGCCAGCAGCACAAGGGACAGGGGGCTGGAGACCCAGTACTTC
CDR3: CASSTRDRGLETQYF

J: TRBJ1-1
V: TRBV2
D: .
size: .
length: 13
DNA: TGTGCCAGCGGGGAGGAGGTGAACACTGAAGCTTTCTTT
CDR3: CASGEEVNTEAFF

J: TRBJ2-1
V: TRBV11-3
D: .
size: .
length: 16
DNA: TGTGCCAGCAGCTTAGGTACAGGGCCCGCCTACAATGAGCAGTTCTTC
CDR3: CASSLGTGPAYNEQFF

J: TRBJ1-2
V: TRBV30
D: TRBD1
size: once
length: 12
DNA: TGTGCCTGGAGTCGGACAGGGAAGGGCTACACCTTC
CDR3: CAWSRTGKGYTF

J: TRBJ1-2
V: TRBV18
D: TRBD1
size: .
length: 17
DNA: TGTGCCAGCTCACTAAACTCCGGGACAGGGGGCAAGTATGGCTACACCTTC
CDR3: CASSLNSGTGGKYGYTF

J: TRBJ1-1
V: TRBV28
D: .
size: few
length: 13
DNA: TGTGCCAGCATTAAACGGGATAACACTGAAGCTTTCTTT
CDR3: CASIKRDNTEAFF

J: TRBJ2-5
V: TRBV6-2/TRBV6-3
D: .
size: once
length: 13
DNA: TGTGCCAGCAGCCCCCAGGGTTCGCAGACCCAGTACTTC
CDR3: CASSPQGSQTQYF

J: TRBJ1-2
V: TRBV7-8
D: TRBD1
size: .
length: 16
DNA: TGTGCCAGCAGCCTACATGAGGGGACAGGGTTCAGCGGCTACACCTTC
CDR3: CASSLHEGTGFSGYTF

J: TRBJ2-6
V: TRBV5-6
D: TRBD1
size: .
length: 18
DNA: TGTGCCAGCAGCTTGGAGATAGGGGGCGTCCTTGGGGCCAACGTCCTGACTTTC
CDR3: CASSLEIGGVLGANVLTF

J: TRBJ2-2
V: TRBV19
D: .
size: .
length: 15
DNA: TGTGCCAGTAGTACAATACAGGGTTTGACCGGGGAGCTGTTTTTT
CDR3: CASSTIQGLTGELFF

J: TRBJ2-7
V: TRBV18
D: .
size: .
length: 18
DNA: TGTGCCAGCTCACCACCGGTTCGCGGGATCGGTAATATTGTCGAGCAGTACTTC
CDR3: CASSPPVRGIGNIVEQYF

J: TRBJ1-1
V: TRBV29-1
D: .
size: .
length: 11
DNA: TGCAGCGGCTACAGGAACACTGAAGCTTTCTTT
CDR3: CSGYRNTEAFF

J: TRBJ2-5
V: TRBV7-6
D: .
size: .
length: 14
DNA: TGTGCCAGCAGCTTAATGGCAGGGCAAGAGACCCAGTACTTC
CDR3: CASSLMAGQETQYF

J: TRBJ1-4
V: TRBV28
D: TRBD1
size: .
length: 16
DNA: TGTGCCAGCACCTCAGGGGGCGCAGGAACTAATGAAAAACTGTTTTTT
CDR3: CASTSGGAGTNEKLFF

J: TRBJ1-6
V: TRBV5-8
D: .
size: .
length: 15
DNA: TGTGCCAGCAGCAGCACCAGGAACTATAATTCACCCCTCCACTTT
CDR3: CASSSTRNYNSPLHF

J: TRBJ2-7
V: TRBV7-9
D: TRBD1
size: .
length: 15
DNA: TGTGCCAGCAGCCCACCGATGGCTCCAGGGGGCGAGCAGTACTTC
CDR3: CASSPPMAPGGEQYF

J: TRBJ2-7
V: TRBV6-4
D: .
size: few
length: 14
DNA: TGTGCCGGCCACTCATGGCGGTCAATTAACGAGCAGTACTTC
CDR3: CAGHSWRSINEQYF

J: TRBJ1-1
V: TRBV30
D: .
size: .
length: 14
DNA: TGTGCCTGGAGATTACAGGGTGTGGGCGCTGAAGCTTTCTTT
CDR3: CAWRLQGVGAEAFF

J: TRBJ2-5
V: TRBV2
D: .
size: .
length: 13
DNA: TGTGCCAGCATGAGGGACTTCCAAGAGACCCAGTACTTC
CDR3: CASMRDFQETQYF

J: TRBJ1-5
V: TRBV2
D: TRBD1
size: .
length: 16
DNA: TGTGCCAGCAGTGTAGGGGGCGGGGGGAGCAATCAGCCCCAGCATTTT
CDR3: CASSVGGGGSNQPQHF

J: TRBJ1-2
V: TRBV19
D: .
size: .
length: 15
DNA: TGTGCCAGTAGTATGGGCGGGATGGGAAACTATGGCTACACCTTC
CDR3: CASSMGGMGNYGYTF

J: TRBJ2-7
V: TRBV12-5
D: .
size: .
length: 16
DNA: TGTGCTAGTGGTTTGACGCTTTCCGGGACACACTACGAGCAGTACTTC
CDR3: CASGLTLSGTHYEQYF

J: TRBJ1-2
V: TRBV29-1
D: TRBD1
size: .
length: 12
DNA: TGCAGCGGGAATGACAGGGCAGATGGCTACACCTTC
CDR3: CSGNDRADGYTF

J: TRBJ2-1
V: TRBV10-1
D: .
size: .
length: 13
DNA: TGCGCCAGCAGTGAGCAGGCGGGGTACGAGCAGTTCTTC
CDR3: CASSEQAGYEQFF

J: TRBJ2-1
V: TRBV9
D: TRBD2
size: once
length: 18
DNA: TGTGCCAGCAGCCCGACTAGCGGGAGAACGGGCTCCTACAATGAGCAGTTCTTC
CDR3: CASSPTSGRTGSYNEQFF

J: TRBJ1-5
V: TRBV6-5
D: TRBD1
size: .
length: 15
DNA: TGTGCCAGCAGGGGAGGGACAGGGGGCACTCAGCCCCAGCATTTT
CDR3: CASRGGTGGTQPQHF

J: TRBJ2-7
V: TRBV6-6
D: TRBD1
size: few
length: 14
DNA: TGTGCCAGCAGGACCACAGGGGGCGTATACGAGCAGTACTTC
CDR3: CASRTTGGVYEQYF